The rows below give T cell receptor beta chains drawn from one sample of a study of post-analysis software for immune sequencing data. TCRdb re-called the PCR reads through MiXCR, storing one row per CDR3 protein. In the table there are roughly 600,000 distinct CDR3 sequences, 44% of which are singletons. Sequencing input: blood. Receptors originate from a girl between 10 and 17 years old with multiple sclerosis. Both conserved end residues are trimmed from each CDR3.

J gene | V gene | CDR3 protein
TRBJ1-4 | TRBV9 | ASSVEGASNEKLF
TRBJ2-1 | TRBV5-1 | ASSLEGVKYNEQF
TRBJ2-7 | TRBV6-6 | ASSYSTARRSSYEQY
TRBJ1-1 | TRBV12-3/TRBV12-4 | ASIFFGTGTTEAF
TRBJ1-5 | TRBV10-3 | AISDPLGPNQPQH
TRBJ1-4 | TRBV20-1 | SAPTGIEKKLF
TRBJ1-1 | TRBV12-3/TRBV12-4 | ASRAGSTEAF
TRBJ1-2 | TRBV7-4 | ASSLLRGRTNGYT
TRBJ2-3 | TRBV4-1 | ASSQVSQGMDTQY
TRBJ1-5 | TRBV10-3 | AIRGDRGDQPQH
TRBJ2-7 | TRBV10-3 | AISGDSRRGQY
TRBJ2-7 | TRBV3-1 | ASSQRPDRVYEQY
TRBJ2-7 | TRBV7-9 | ASSSTTDGGDEQY
TRBJ2-1 | TRBV5-1 | ASKLAGGTVFNNEQF
TRBJ2-1 | TRBV4-1 | ASSPPRRDLSNEQF
TRBJ2-5 | TRBV20-1 | SASSAGGFGETQY
TRBJ2-7 | TRBV6-2/TRBV6-3 | ASSYSIRKGYYEQY
TRBJ2-7 | TRBV12-3/TRBV12-4 | ASSLGRERGYEQY
TRBJ2-1 | TRBV5-1 | ASSPQASIVGEQF
TRBJ2-1 | TRBV6-5 | ASSYGGCNEQF
TRBJ1-1 | TRBV12-3/TRBV12-4 | ASSWDRAVAF
TRBJ1-5 | TRBV28 | ASSRTAQPQH
TRBJ2-1 | TRBV5-1 | ASSLGARERNEQF
TRBJ1-4 | TRBV4-1 | ASSQDWGLDAEKLF
TRBJ2-7 | TRBV12-3/TRBV12-4 | ASRFQGQSYSYEQY
TRBJ2-1 | TRBV20-1 | SAIDSLSSYNEQF
TRBJ2-1 | TRBV7-8 | ASSLAGADYNEQF
TRBJ2-3 | TRBV7-6 | ASSLDLPGLAGLTDTQY
TRBJ1-2 | TRBV6-6 | ASSHGEGNYGYT
TRBJ2-7 | TRBV11-3 | ASSEGGLTYEQY
TRBJ2-7 | TRBV7-2 | ASGPNSYEQY
TRBJ2-3 | TRBV15 | ATSRGLTAGPDTQY
TRBJ2-7 | TRBV7-2 | ASSLTTGRPYEQY
TRBJ2-7 | TRBV12-3/TRBV12-4 | ANSWRGGYEQY
TRBJ2-7 | TRBV6-5 | ASSTGADYEQY
TRBJ2-3 | TRBV7-2 | ASSPYGGVGGTDTQY
TRBJ1-2 | TRBV9 | ASSVADQATGYGYT
TRBJ2-3 | TRBV11-2 | ASSRGKDTQY
TRBJ2-5 | TRBV27 | ASSLSTGRSETQY
TRBJ2-3 | TRBV20-1 | SANPRTDTQY
TRBJ2-1 | TRBV7-8 | ASDNAGGNEQF
TRBJ2-3 | TRBV28 | ASSSGTSGMY
TRBJ2-3 | TRBV20-1 | SARAKTIRPYGSSDTQY
TRBJ1-2 | TRBV29-1 | SVGRDPNFNYDYT
TRBJ1-2 | TRBV29-1 | TSLRADDYGYT
TRBJ2-1 | TRBV27 | ASSPSGPAYNEQF
TRBJ1-4 | TRBV15 | ATSRDGTGTTNEKLF
- | TRBV5-1 | ASSWSSGMYEQY
TRBJ1-5 | TRBV20-1 | SARELPNQPQH